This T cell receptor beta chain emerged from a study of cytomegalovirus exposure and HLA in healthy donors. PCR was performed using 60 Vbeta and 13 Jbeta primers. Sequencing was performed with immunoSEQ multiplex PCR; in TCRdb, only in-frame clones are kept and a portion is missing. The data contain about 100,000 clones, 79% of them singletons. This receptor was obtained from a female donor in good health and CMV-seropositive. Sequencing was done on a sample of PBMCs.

CDR3 bases: TGTGCCAGCAGCTACATTTCGGGGGAGACCCAGTACTTC. Translating it yields CASSYISGETQYF. The chain combines TRBV11-3 with TRBJ2-5, with D perhaps matching TRBD2 (5 bases). The V end was cut by 4 bases, the J end by 5 bases, with 11 bases between. CDR3 length: 13 amino acids. The germline CDR1 and CDR2 sequences are SGHNT and YENEEA. Together with reference TRBV11-3 and TRBJ2-5, the CDR3 gives the full variable domain: EAGVVQSPRYKIIEKKQPVAFWCNPISGHNTLYWYLQNLGQGPELLIRYENEEAVDDSQLPKDRFSAERLKGVDSTLKIQPAELGDSAVYLCASSYISGETQYFGPGTRLLVL.